This T cell receptor (beta chain) was sequenced for a study of control samples from healthy donors and cancer patients. Libraries were prepared by immunoSEQ multiplex PCR; TCRdb keeps only in-frame clonotypes and omits some of them. Of fewer than 90,000 clones listed, roughly 90% are singletons. V dropped 0 bases and J dropped 4 bases, with 2 bases sitting between them. CDR3 length equals 12 residues. Germline lookup yields CDR1 ENHRY and CDR2 SYGVKD. In its sample, this clone was seen once. Other nucleotide sequences in the sample specify the same CDR3. The sequence derives from a woman between 45 and 60 years old in good health. What was sequenced was blood. The V and J genes are TRBV10-3 and TRBJ2-3, with D unclear. In DNA form, the CDR3 reads TGTGCCATCAGTGAGTCGGCAGATACGCAGTATTTT. Protein product: CAISESADTQYF.